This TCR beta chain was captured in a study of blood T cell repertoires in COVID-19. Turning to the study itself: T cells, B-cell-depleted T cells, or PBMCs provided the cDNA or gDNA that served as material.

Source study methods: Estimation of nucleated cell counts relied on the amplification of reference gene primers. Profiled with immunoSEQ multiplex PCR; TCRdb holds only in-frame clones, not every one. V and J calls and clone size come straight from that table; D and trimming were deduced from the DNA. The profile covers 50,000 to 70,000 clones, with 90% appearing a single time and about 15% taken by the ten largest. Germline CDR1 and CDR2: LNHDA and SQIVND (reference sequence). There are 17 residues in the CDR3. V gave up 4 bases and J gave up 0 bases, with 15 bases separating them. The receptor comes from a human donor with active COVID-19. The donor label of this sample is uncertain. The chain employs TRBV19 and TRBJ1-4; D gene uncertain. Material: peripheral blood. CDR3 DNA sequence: TGTGCCAGTAGTAACCCAAGGTACGCGGCAACTAATGAAAAACTGTTTTTT. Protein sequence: CASSNPRYAATNEKLFF.